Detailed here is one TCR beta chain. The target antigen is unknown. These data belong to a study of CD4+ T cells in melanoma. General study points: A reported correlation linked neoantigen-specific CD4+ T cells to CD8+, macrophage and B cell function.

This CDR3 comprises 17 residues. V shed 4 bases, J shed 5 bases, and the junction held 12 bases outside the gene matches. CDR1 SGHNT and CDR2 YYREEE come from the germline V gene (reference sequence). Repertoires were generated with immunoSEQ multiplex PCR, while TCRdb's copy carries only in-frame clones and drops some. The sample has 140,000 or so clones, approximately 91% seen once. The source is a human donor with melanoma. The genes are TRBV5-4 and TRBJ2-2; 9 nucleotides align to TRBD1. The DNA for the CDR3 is TGTGCCAGCAGCCCCGGGACAGGGAGACAGGGTACCGGGGAGCTGTTTTTT. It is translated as CASSPGTGRQGTGELFF.